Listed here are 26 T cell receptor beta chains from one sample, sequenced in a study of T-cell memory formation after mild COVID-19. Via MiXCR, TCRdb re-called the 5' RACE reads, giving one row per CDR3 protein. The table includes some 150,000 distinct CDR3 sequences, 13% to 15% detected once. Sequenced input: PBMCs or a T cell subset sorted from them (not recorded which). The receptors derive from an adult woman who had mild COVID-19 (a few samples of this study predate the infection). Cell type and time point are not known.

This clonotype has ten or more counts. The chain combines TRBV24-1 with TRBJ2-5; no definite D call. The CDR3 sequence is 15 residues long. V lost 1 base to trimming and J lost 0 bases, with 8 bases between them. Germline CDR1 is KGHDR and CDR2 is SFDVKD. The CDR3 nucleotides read TGTGCCACCAGTGATTTAAAGGGAAACCAAGAGACCCAGTACTTC. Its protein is CATSDLKGNQETQYF.

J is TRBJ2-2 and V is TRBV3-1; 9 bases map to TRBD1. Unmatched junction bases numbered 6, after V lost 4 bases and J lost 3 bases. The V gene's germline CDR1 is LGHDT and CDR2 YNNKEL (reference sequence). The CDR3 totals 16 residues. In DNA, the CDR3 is TGTGCCAGCAGCCGGACGGGACAGGGTGACACCGGGGAGCTGTTTTTT. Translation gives CASSRTGQGDTGELFF.

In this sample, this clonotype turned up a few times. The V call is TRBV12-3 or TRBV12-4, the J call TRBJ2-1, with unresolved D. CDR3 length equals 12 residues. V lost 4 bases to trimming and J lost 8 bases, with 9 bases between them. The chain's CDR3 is CASSSPTYEQFF. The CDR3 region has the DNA TGTGCCAGCAGTTCCCCCACCTATGAGCAGTTCTTC.

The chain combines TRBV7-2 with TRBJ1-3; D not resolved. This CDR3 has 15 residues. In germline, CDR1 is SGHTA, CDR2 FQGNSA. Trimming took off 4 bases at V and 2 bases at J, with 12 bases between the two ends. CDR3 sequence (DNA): TGTGCCAGCAGCTCTACAGTTGAGACTGGAAACACCATATATTTT. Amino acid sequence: CASSSTVETGNTIYF.

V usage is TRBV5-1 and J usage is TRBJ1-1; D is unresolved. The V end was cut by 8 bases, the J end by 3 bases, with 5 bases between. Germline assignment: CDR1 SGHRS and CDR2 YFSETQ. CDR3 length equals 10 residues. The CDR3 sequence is CAREYTEAFF. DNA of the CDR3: TGCGCCAGGGAGTACACTGAAGCTTTCTTT.

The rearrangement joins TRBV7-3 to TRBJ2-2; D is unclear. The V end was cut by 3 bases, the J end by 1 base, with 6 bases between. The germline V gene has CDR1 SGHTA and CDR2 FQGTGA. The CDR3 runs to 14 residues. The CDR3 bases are TGTGCCAGCAGCTTGGGCATGAACACCGGGGAGCTGTTTTTT. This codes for CASSLGMNTGELFF.

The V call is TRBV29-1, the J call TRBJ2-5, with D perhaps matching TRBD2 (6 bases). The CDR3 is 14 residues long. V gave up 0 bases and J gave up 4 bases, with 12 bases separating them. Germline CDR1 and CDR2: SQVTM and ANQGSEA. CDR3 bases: TGCAGCGTTGAAGATGAGTTGGGGGGAGAGACCCAGTACTTC. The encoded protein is CSVEDELGGETQYF.

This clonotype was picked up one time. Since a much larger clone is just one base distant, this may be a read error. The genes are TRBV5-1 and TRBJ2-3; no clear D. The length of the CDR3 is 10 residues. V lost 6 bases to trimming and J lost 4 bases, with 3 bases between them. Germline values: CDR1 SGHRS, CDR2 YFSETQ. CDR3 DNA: TGCGCCAGCATTCCAGATACGCAGTATTTT. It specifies CASIPDTQYF.

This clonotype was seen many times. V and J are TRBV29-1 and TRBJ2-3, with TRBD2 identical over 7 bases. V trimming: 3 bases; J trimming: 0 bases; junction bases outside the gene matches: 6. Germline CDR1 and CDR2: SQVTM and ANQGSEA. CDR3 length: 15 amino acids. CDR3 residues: CSVDLGGYSTDTQYF. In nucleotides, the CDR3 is TGCAGCGTTGACCTCGGGGGGTACAGCACAGATACGCAGTATTTT.

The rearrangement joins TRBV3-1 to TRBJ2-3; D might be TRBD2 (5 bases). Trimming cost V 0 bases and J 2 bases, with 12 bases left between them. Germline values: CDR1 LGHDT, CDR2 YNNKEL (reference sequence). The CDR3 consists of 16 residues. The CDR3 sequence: CASSQDVLGVTDTQYF. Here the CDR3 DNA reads TGTGCCAGCAGCCAAGACGTCCTCGGGGTCACAGATACGCAGTATTTT.

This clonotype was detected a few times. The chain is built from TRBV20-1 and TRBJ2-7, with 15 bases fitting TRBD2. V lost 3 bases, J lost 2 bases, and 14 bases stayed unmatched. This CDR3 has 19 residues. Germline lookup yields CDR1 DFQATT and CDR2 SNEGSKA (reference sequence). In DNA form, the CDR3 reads TGCAGTGCTAGTTACCTAGGGACTAGCGGGAGGAGTGGGCCCTACGAGCAGTACTTC. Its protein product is CSASYLGTSGRSGPYEQYF.

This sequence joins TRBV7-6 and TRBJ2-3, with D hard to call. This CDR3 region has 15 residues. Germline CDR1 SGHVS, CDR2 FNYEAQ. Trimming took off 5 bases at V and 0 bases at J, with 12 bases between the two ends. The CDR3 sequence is CASSPSRASTDTQYF. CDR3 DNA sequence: TGTGCCAGCAGCCCATCCCGTGCTAGCACAGATACGCAGTATTTT. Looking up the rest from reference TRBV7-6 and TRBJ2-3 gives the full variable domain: GAGVSQSPRYKVTKRGQDVALRCDPISGHVSLYWYRQALGQGPEFLTYFNYEAQQDKSGLPNDRFSAERPEGSISTLTIQRTEQRDSAMYRCASSPSRASTDTQYFGPGTRLTVL.

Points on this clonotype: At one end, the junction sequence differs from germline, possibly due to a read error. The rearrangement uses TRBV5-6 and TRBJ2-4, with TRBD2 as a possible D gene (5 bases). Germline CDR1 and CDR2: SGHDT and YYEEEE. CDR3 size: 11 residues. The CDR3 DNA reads TGTGCCAGCAGCTTAAAGGGAGTCTTGGACTTC. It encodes CASSLKGVLDF. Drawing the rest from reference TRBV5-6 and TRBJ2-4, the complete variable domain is DAGVTQSPTHLIKTRGQQVTLRCSPKSGHDTVSWYQQALGQGPQFIFQYYEEEERQRGNFPDRFSGHQFPNYSSELNVNALLLGDSALYLCASSLKGVLDFGAGTRLSVL.

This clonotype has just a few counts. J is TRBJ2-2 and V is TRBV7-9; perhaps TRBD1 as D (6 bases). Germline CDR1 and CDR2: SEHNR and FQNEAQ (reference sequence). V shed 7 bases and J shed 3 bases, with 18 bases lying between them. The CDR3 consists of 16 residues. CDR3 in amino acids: CASILVGRGDTGELFF. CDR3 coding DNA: TGTGCCAGCATCCTCGTGGGCAGGGGAGACACCGGGGAGCTGTTTTTT.

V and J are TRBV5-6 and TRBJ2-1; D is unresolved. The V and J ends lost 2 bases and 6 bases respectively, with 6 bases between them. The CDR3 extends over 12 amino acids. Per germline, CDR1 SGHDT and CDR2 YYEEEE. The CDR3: CASSLNGNEQFF. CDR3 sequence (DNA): TGTGCCAGCAGCTTAAATGGCAATGAGCAGTTCTTC.

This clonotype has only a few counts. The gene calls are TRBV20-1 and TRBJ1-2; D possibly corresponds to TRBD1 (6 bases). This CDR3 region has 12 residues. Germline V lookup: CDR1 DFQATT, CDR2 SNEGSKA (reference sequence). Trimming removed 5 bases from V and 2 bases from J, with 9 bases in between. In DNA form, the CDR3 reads TGCAGTGCTCAGGGGACGAACTATGGCTACACCTTC. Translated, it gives CSAQGTNYGYTF.

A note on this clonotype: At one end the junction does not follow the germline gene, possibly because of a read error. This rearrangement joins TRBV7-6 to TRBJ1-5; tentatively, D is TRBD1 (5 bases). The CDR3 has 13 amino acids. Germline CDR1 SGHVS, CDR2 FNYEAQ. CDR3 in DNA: TGTACCAGCAGCTTGGAGCAGGGTCAGCCCCAGCATTTT. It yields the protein CTSSLEQGQPQHF. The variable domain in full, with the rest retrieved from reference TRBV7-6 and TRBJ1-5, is GAGVSQSPRYKVTKRGQDVALRCDPISGHVSLYWYRQALGQGPEFLTYFNYEAQQDKSGLPNDRFSAERPEGSISTLTIQRTEQRDSAMYRCTSSLEQGQPQHFGDGTRLSIL.

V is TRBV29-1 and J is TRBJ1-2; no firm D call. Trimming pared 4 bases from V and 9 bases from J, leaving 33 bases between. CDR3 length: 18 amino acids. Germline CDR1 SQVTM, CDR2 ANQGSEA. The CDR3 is CSVGQESLANPSVFSYTF. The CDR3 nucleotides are TGCAGCGTTGGTCAAGAGAGCCTCGCTAACCCCAGCGTATTTAGCTACACCTTC.

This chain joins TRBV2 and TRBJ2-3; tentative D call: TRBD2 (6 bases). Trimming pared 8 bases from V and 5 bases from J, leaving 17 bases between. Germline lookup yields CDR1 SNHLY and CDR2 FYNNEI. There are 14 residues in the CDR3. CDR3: CASENGGRGDTQYF. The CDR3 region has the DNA TGTGCCAGCGAGAACGGGGGTCGAGGAGATACGCAGTATTTT. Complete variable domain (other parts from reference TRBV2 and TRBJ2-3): EPEVTQTPSHQVTQMGQEVILRCVPISNHLYFYWYRQILGQKVEFLVSFYNNEISEKSEIFDDQFSVERPDGSNFTLKIRSTKLEDSAMYFCASENGGRGDTQYFGPGTRLTVL.

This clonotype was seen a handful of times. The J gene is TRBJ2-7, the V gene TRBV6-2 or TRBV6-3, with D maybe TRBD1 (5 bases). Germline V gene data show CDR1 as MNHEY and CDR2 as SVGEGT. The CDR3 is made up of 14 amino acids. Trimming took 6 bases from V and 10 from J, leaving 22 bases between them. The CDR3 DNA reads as TGTGCCAGCAGGAGGCCCTGGCAGGGCGAGGCACAGTACTTC. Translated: CASRRPWQGEAQYF.

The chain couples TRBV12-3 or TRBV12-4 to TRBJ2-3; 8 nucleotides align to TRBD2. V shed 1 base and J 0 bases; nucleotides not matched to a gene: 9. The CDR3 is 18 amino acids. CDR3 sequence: CASSLVVTSVASTDTQYF. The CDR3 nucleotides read TGTGCCAGCAGTTTAGTCGTGACTAGCGTTGCTAGCACAGATACGCAGTATTTT.

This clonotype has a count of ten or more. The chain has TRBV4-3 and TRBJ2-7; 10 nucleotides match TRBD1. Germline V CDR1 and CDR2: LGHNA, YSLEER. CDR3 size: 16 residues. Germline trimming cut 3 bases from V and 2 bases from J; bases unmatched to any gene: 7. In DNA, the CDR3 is TGCGCCAGCAGCCATTCCGGGACAGGGGAGGCCTACGAGCAGTACTTC. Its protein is CASSHSGTGEAYEQYF.

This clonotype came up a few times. The CDR3 loop is CASSYLPGTSEETQYF. The CDR3 DNA reads as TGTGCCAGCAGTTACTTGCCCGGGACTAGTGAAGAGACCCAGTACTTC. The chain has TRBV6-5 and TRBJ2-5, with 8 bases that match TRBD2. The CDR3 consists of 16 residues. V trimming: 1 base; J trimming: 3 bases; junction bases outside the gene matches: 7. Germline V gene lookup returns CDR1 MNHEY and CDR2 SVGAGI.

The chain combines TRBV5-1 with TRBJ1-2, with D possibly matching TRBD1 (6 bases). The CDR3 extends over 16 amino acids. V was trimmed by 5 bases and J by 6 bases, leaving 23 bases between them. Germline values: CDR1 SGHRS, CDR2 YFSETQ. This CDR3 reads CASSQNPGDYAHGYTF. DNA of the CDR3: TGCGCCAGCAGTCAAAACCCAGGGGATTACGCCCATGGCTACACCTTC.

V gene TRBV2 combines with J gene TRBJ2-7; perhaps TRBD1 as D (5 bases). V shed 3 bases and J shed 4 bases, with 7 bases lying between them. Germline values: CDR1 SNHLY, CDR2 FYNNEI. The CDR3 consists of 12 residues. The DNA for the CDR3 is TGTGCCAGCAGTGATAAGGGGTACGAGCAGTACTTC. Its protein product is CASSDKGYEQYF.

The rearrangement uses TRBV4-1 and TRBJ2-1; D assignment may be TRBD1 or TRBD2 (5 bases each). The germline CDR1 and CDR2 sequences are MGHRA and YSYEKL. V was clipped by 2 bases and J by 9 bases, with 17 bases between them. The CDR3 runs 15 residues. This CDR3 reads CASSQNLGGGGEQFF. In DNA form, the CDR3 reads TGCGCCAGCAGCCAAAATCTGGGTGGGGGTGGTGAGCAGTTCTTC.